This T cell receptor (beta chain) derives from a study of cytomegalovirus exposure and HLA in healthy donors. The CDR3 totals 13 residues. V gave up 3 bases and J gave up 4 bases, with 11 bases separating them. The V gene's germline CDR1 is SGHRS and CDR2 YFSETQ. Each donor was healthy, and each was a bone marrow donor. Findings of the study overall: Analysis was carried out at a later point, and it linked a missense DCLRE1C variant to TCR beta V- and J-gene trimming.

This clone has a handful of counts. Its antigen remains unidentified. Primers: 60 Vbeta forward and 13 Jbeta reverse. TCRdb keeps only in-frame clones here, not all; method: immunoSEQ multiplex PCR. The data contain roughly 78,000 clones, about 60% of them singletons. V and J are TRBV5-1 and TRBJ2-7; maybe TRBD2 (6 bases). What was sequenced was PBMCs. The clonotype comes from a man aged 25-40 years in good health and CMV-seropositive. CDR3 region: CASSYGGEYEQYF. Here the CDR3 DNA reads TGCGCCAGCAGCTACGGGGGTGAGTACGAGCAGTACTTC.